This T cell receptor (beta chain) was identified during a study of spatial heterogeneity in lung cancer. Across the study: A strong correlation was found between TCR transcript counts in tumor regions and a T cell module score derived from matched bulk RNA-seq. Averaged across combinations, each unique TCR and UMI pairing appeared more than ten times in raw reads, which were uncorrected. Points from the study as a whole: Mutation counts in tumors were tracked by counts of expanded intratumoral alpha and beta TCRs. The estimated TCR-seq coverage of tumor T cells amounted to approximately 6.6% when looking at alpha chains and more than 11% when looking at beta chains.

CDR3 length: 15 residues. CDR1 and CDR2 from the germline V gene are SGHRS and YFSETQ. Trimming removed 0 bases at V and 5 bases at J, with 11 bases between. The time point denotes: sample taken at primary tumor resection. Untreated early-stage non-small cell lung cancer patients, around 72 in total, were the donors. On this clonotype: Its antigen is not identified.

TCRdb called the 5' RACE reads again in MiXCR, with one record for every CDR3 protein. The sample yields 10,000 or so distinct CDR3 sequences, around 8.4% seen once. The clonotype was recovered from a male donor with early-stage non-small cell lung cancer. V is TRBV5-1 and J is TRBJ2-2, with D perhaps TRBD1 (6 bases). The sample in question was lung tumor tissue, obtained at surgery. The CDR3 coding sequence is TGCGCCAGCAGCTTGGCCCCAGGGGAGACCGGGGAGCTGTTTTTT. This sequence encodes CASSLAPGETGELFF.